These 32 T cell receptor beta chains came from one sample sequenced in a study of Ad26.COV2.S vaccination and SARS-CoV-2 variants. The treatment is: around 19 received Ad26.COV2.S at low or high dose, single or two shots; roughly five received placebo; per-sample allocation not given. Day 63 after the first injection of vaccine or placebo was the sampling time. TCRdb's table, derived via immunoSEQ multiplex PCR, lists solely in-frame clones and lacks some. This sample has some 330,000 clones, with almost 90% found just once. The material was peripheral blood, obtained in a trial of Ad26.COV2.S vaccine versus placebo. Source of these receptors: a person aged 18-65 years who received the Ad26.COV2.S COVID-19 vaccine or a placebo.

V gene TRBV19 combines with J gene TRBJ1-5; 7 nucleotides agree with TRBD1. V shed 3 bases, J shed 11 bases, and the junction held 10 bases outside the gene matches. The length of the CDR3 is 14 residues. Per the germline V gene, CDR1 is LNHDA and CDR2 is SQIVND (reference sequence). DNA of the CDR3: TGTGCCAGTAGTATCTCAGGGACAGCTCATTCCCAGCATTTT. Its protein product is CASSISGTAHSQHF.

The sample holds a few counts of this clone. The CDR3 reads CASSPGTSGRAYEQYF. CDR3 in DNA: TGTGCCAGCAGCCCCGGGACTAGCGGGCGTGCCTACGAGCAGTACTTC. V and J are TRBV5-4 and TRBJ2-7; 12 bases match TRBD2. CDR1 is SGHNT and CDR2 is YYREEE in the germline V gene (reference sequence). This CDR3 contains 16 residues. V lost 4 bases to trimming and J lost 2 bases; unmatched junction nucleotides: 7.

J is TRBJ2-7 and V is TRBV18, with 11 bases fitting TRBD1. There are 14 residues in the CDR3. V was pared by 2 bases and J by 7 bases, with 4 bases of the junction left unmatched. Germline V gene sequence: CDR1 KGHSH, CDR2 LQKENI. CDR3 coding DNA: TGTGCCAGCTCACCAGGGACAGGGGGTTCAGAGCAGTACGTC. Translation gives CASSPGTGGSEQYV.

V gene TRBV20-1 combines with J gene TRBJ2-7; a weak D match, TRBD2 (6 bases). Germline CDR1 is DFQATT and CDR2 is SNEGSKA (reference sequence). V lost 3 bases and J 4 bases, leaving 22 bases between the germline ends. The CDR3 contains 16 residues. The CDR3 region has the DNA TGCAGTGCTAGTTCCCCGGGACTCGGGGAACGATACGAGCAGTACTTC. Amino acid sequence: CSASSPGLGERYEQYF.

On this clone: An end of the junction does not agree with germline; a read error may underlie this. The chain joins TRBV10-3 to TRBJ1-3; D is unresolved. CDR3 length: 13 residues. Germline lookup yields CDR1 ENHRY and CDR2 SYGVKD. This CDR3 reads CAIGESSGNTIYF. The CDR3 bases are TGTGCCATCGGTGAAAGCTCTGGAAACACCATATATTTT.

The rearrangement uses TRBV7-9 and TRBJ2-2; D not certain. Germline loops: CDR1 SEHNR, CDR2 FQNEAQ (reference sequence). The length of the CDR3 is 17 residues. Deletions cut 5 bases from V and 2 bases from J, with 18 bases between. The CDR3 nucleotides are TGTGCCAGCAGCCTGAACCCCCGAAAATTAAACACCGGGGAGCTGTTTTTT. This gives the protein CASSLNPRKLNTGELFF.

The chain uses TRBV12-3 or TRBV12-4 and TRBJ2-2, with no clear D. V lost 7 bases, J lost 5 bases, and 11 bases lay in between. The CDR3 length is 13 residues. The CDR3 DNA reads TGTGCCAGCACCCCCCCTGGGACCGGGGAGCTGTTTTTT. Encoded protein: CASTPPGTGELFF.

The chain links TRBV7-9 to TRBJ2-1; the D is unclear. The germline CDR1 and CDR2 sequences are SEHNR and FQNEAQ (reference sequence). The CDR3 covers 15 residues. V was shortened by 5 bases and J by 0 bases, with 11 bases between the two germline ends. The CDR3 loop is CASSPFSSSYNEQFF. The CDR3 coding sequence is TGTGCCAGCAGCCCATTTTCGAGCTCCTACAATGAGCAGTTCTTC.

CDR3 in amino acids: CAGQGRTDTQYF. The DNA of the CDR3 is TGTGCCGGACAGGGACGCACAGATACGCAGTATTTT. The chain uses TRBV13 and TRBJ2-3, with 8 bases aligning to TRBD1. This CDR3 has 12 residues. Germline V CDR1 and CDR2: PRHDT, FYEKMQ (reference sequence). The V segment lost 11 bases and the J segment 1 base; nucleotides outside the gene matches: 2.

This chain joins TRBV6-6 and TRBJ1-1; no clear D. V dropped 2 bases and J dropped 1 base, with 8 bases sitting between them. Germline V gives CDR1 MNHNY, CDR2 SVGAGI (reference sequence). The CDR3 extends over 14 amino acids. The CDR3 region has the DNA TGTGCCAGCAGTTACGTCGAATCGAACACTGAAGCTTTCTTT. Its protein is CASSYVESNTEAFF.

On this clone: Since a far larger clone is one base different, this is likely a read error. This chain joins TRBV7-6 and TRBJ1-2; 8 bases line up with TRBD1. CDR3 size: 13 residues. The germline V gene has CDR1 SGHVS and CDR2 FNYEAQ. V dropped 1 base and J dropped 6; count of bases not matched to a gene: 1. The chain's CDR3 is CASSLETGDGYTF. DNA for the CDR3: TGTGCCAGCAGCTTAGAGACAGGGGATGGCTACACCTTC.

The CDR3 spells CAWSKPGLRAHEQFF. The CDR3 DNA sequence: TGTGCCTGGAGTAAACCGGGACTAAGAGCGCATGAGCAGTTCTTC. The chain is built from TRBV30 and TRBJ2-1; 7 bases fit TRBD2. The germline gives CDR1 GTSNPN, CDR2 SVGIG (reference sequence). The CDR3 extends over 15 amino acids. V was pared by 2 bases and J by 8 bases, with 12 bases of the junction left unmatched.

The V gene is TRBV23-1, the J gene TRBJ1-1; D perhaps matches TRBD1 (6 bases). TRBV23-1 is sorted into the ORF group, with uncertain function. There are 17 residues in the CDR3. V was pared by 2 bases and J by 5 bases, with 21 bases between. CDR3 DNA: TGCGCCAGCAGTCAACCCATTTGGGGGGCCTCAGCGACTGAAGCTTTCTTT. This encodes CASSQPIWGASATEAFF.

The CDR3 bases are TGCGCCAGCAGCACCGGGACCCTGAACACTGAAGCTTTCTTT. It specifies CASSTGTLNTEAFF. The chain uses TRBV5-1 and TRBJ1-1, with D possibly TRBD1 on 5 matching bases. Per the germline V gene, CDR1 is SGHRS and CDR2 is YFSETQ. Trimming stripped 4 bases from V and 0 bases from J, with 10 bases between. The CDR3 length is 14 residues.

The chain carries TRBV27 and TRBJ1-1; a weak D match, TRBD1 (6 bases). The germline V gene has CDR1 MNHEY and CDR2 SMNVEV (reference sequence). V lost 5 bases and J lost 5, with 12 bases in between. This CDR3 region has 13 residues. CDR3 residues: CASSGGRGTEAFF. The CDR3 coding sequence is TGTGCCAGCAGTGGTGGGAGGGGGACTGAAGCTTTCTTT.

This chain links TRBV13 with TRBJ2-7; 9 nucleotides line up with TRBD1. With V trimmed by 5 bases and J by 2 bases, 7 bases remained unmatched. The CDR3 is 15 amino acids. The germline V gene encodes CDR1 PRHDT and CDR2 FYEKMQ (reference sequence). CDR3 sequence (DNA): TGTGCCAGCAGCCGGGGGACAGGGTCCACCTACGAGCAGTACGTC. Amino acid sequence: CASSRGTGSTYEQYV.

For the CDR3, the DNA is TGTGCCAGTAGTATAGTCCACGTAATGATGAACACTGAAGCTTTCTTT. Amino acid sequence: CASSIVHVMMNTEAFF. The rearrangement joins TRBV19 to TRBJ1-1; no reliable D call. Germline V gene sequence: CDR1 LNHDA, CDR2 SQIVND (reference sequence). This CDR3 region has 16 residues. The germline V and J ends were trimmed by 1 base and 0 bases, with 12 bases remaining between them. Full variable domain (remainder filled in from reference TRBV19 and TRBJ1-1): DGGITQSPKYLFRKEGQNVTLSCEQNLNHDAMYWYRQDPGQGLRLIYYSQIVNDFQKGDIAEGYSVSREKKESFPLTVTSAQKNPTAFYLCASSIVHVMMNTEAFFGQGTRLTVV.

The J gene is TRBJ2-1, the V gene TRBV5-1; D may be TRBD1 or TRBD2 (5 bases each). CDR3 size: 16 residues. Germline CDR1 SGHRS, CDR2 YFSETQ. Trimming took off 0 bases at V and 8 bases at J, with 18 bases between the two ends. The CDR3 reads CASSLAWGLMRDEQFF. The DNA for the CDR3 is TGCGCCAGCAGCTTGGCTTGGGGGTTAATGCGTGATGAGCAGTTCTTC.

The rearrangement joins TRBV19 to TRBJ1-6; D perhaps matches TRBD1 (6 bases). Trimming left V 7 bases short and J 5 bases short, with 15 bases between. Germline CDR1 reads LNHDA; CDR2 reads SQIVND (reference sequence). This CDR3 has 15 residues. The CDR3 DNA reads as TGTGCCAGTACCATACAGGGAGGGGATAATTCACCCCTCCACTTT. Its protein product is CASTIQGGDNSPLHF.

This chain uses TRBV29-1 with TRBJ1-1; D ambiguous. V was pared by 5 bases and J by 5 bases, with 15 bases between. CDR3 length: 13 residues. The germline V gene encodes CDR1 SQVTM and CDR2 ANQGSEA. The CDR3 region has the DNA TGCAGCGTTCGCTCGGGTTCGGGTACTGAAGCTTTCTTT. It specifies CSVRSGSGTEAFF. The full variable domain, rest sourced from reference TRBV29-1 and TRBJ1-1, is SAVISQKPSRDICQRGTSLTIQCQVDSQVTMMFWYRQQPGQSLTLIATANQGSEATYESGFVIDKFPISRPNLTFSTLTVSNMSPEDSSIYLCSVRSGSGTEAFFGQGTRLTVV.

The chain links TRBV9 to TRBJ2-7; 7 positions match TRBD2. Germline lookup yields CDR1 SGDLS and CDR2 YYNGEE. The trim removed 4 bases at V and 4 bases at J, leaving 17 bases unmatched. The CDR3 length is 17 residues. CDR3 sequence (DNA): TGTGCCAGCAGCCCTGACCAAGCGGGGCCCCCTTGGTACGAGCAGTACTTC. This translates into CASSPDQAGPPWYEQYF.

The rearrangement uses TRBV10-3 and TRBJ2-2; 7 bases are a match to TRBD1. Germline CDR1 reads ENHRY; CDR2 reads SYGVKD. V lost 6 bases, J lost 0 bases, and 7 bases stayed unmatched. The CDR3 covers 16 residues. The DNA of the CDR3 is TGTGCCATCAGGAGCAGGGGGAAAGCGAACACCGGGGAGCTGTTTTTT. As protein: CAIRSRGKANTGELFF.

This chain connects TRBV5-5 to TRBJ2-5; TRBD2 matches 8 bases. The CDR3 length is 17 residues. V lost 0 bases to trimming and J lost 5 bases; unmatched junction nucleotides: 12. CDR1 SGHKS and CDR2 YYEKEE come from the germline V gene (reference sequence). CDR3 protein: CASSLVGRGARYETQYF. CDR3 bases: TGTGCCAGCAGCTTGGTCGGGCGGGGGGCGCGTTATGAGACCCAGTACTTC. The whole variable domain, remainder taken from reference TRBV5-5 and TRBJ2-5, is DAGVTQSPTHLIKTRGQQVTLRCSPISGHKSVSWYQQVLGQGPQFIFQYYEKEERGRGNFPDRFSARQFPNYSSELNVNALLLGDSALYLCASSLVGRGARYETQYFGPGTRLLVL.

This clone came up once. This rearrangement joins TRBV7-9 to TRBJ2-5, with a tentative D call TRBD2 (6 bases). Germline CDR1 reads SEHNR; CDR2 reads FQNEAQ (reference sequence). The CDR3 extends over 14 amino acids. Trimming removed 0 bases from V and 2 bases from J, with 7 bases in between. DNA of the CDR3: TGTGCCAGCAGCTTAGCCGGGACTCAAGAGACCCAGTACTTC. Amino acid sequence: CASSLAGTQETQYF.

V and J are TRBV5-8 and TRBJ1-5; D may be TRBD1 (5 bases). The germline gives CDR1 SGHTS, CDR2 YDEGEE. The V and J ends lost 4 bases and 13 bases respectively, with 15 bases between them. This CDR3 is built from 12 residues. The CDR3 sequence: CASSLGPGDQHF. The CDR3 DNA is TGTGCCAGCAGCCTGGGGCCGGGAGATCAGCATTTT.

The chain uses TRBV11-3 and TRBJ1-1; D is ambiguous. V lost 0 bases and J 10 bases, leaving 6 bases between the germline ends. The length of the CDR3 is 11 residues. Germline V gene lookup returns CDR1 SGHNT and CDR2 YENEEA. This CDR3 is CASSLEGGAFF. CDR3 sequence (DNA): TGTGCCAGCAGCTTAGAAGGTGGAGCTTTCTTT.

The chain employs TRBV7-2 and TRBJ1-6, with D maybe TRBD1 (5 bases). This CDR3 has 15 residues. V was cut by 5 bases and J by 9 bases, with 17 bases left in between. Germline V CDR1 and CDR2: SGHTA, FQGNSA. The CDR3 is CASSPLGQGSSPLHF. The CDR3 coding sequence is TGTGCCAGCAGCCCTTTGGGGCAGGGAAGTTCACCCCTCCACTTT.

The chain employs TRBV5-1 and TRBJ2-3; D is undetermined. The CDR3 is 14 amino acids. Germline V CDR1 and CDR2: SGHRS, YFSETQ. V was shortened by 2 bases and J by 6 bases, with 13 bases between the two germline ends. Written as DNA, the CDR3 is TGCGCCAGCAGCTTATTCGGGTTCGCGGATACGCAGTATTTT. Amino acid sequence: CASSLFGFADTQYF.

This clone was counted a single time. The chain uses TRBV12-3 or TRBV12-4 and TRBJ1-3, with D hard to call. CDR3 size: 13 residues. The V and J ends lost 6 bases and 8 bases respectively, with 14 bases between them. The CDR3 loop is CASSLNRRDTIYF. The CDR3 DNA reads as TGTGCCAGCAGCTTGAACCGCCGGGACACCATATATTTT.

With regard to this clone: One end of the junction varies from germline; a read error may be responsible. The rearrangement links TRBV6-5 to TRBJ2-1; possible D gene TRBD2, 5 bases. Germline-derived CDR1 and CDR2 are MNHEY and SVGAGI. This CDR3 has 14 amino acids. CDR3 sequence reads: CASSRKDSHNEQFF. CDR3 bases: TGTGCCAGCAGTCGCAAGGACTCCCACAATGAGCAGTTCTTC.

This chain connects TRBV29-1 to TRBJ1-1; D is unresolved. This CDR3 comprises 10 residues. Per the germline V gene, CDR1 is SQVTM and CDR2 is ANQGSEA. Trimming took 3 bases from V and 4 from J, leaving 3 bases between them. CDR3 residues: CSVDPTEAFF. CDR3 in DNA: TGCAGCGTTGACCCCACTGAAGCTTTCTTT.

The CDR3 coding sequence is TGCAGCGCCTTGACAAACACTGAAGCTTTCTTT. It translates to CSALTNTEAFF. The V and J genes are TRBV29-1 and TRBJ1-1; D gene unclear. The ends were cut back, 7 bases at V and 2 bases at J, with 8 bases in the middle. Germline CDR1 is SQVTM and CDR2 is ANQGSEA. The CDR3 has 11 amino acids.